Shown below are 7 T cell receptor beta chains from a single sample sequenced in a study of shared clonotypes between healthy human individuals. This table comes from immunoSEQ multiplex PCR, and its TCRdb copy is limited to in-frame clones, with some not included. There are approximately 510,000 clones in the sample; around 74% occur only once, and 13% lies in the top ten. Sequencing used PBMCs. The receptors were sampled from a woman between 40 and 55 years old in good health. Some clones in this sample may be carry-over from other donors' samples.

The chain has TRBV5-4 and TRBJ2-6; D not resolved. The length of the CDR3 is 13 residues. Trimming took off 0 bases at V and 2 bases at J, with 0 bases between the two ends. Germline V gene lookup returns CDR1 SGHNT and CDR2 YYREEE (reference sequence). The CDR3 reads CASSLAGANVLTF. The CDR3 DNA reads TGTGCCAGCAGCTTGGCTGGGGCCAACGTCCTGACTTTC.

The chain combines TRBV4-1 with TRBJ2-5; D is perhaps TRBD1 (6 bases). The CDR3 consists of 14 residues. Germline lookup yields CDR1 MGHRA and CDR2 YSYEKL. Trimming left V 1 base short and J 4 bases short, with 10 bases between. CDR3 in amino acids: CASSQADRPETQYF. The CDR3 region has the DNA TGCGCCAGCAGCCAAGCCGACAGGCCAGAGACCCAGTACTTC.

This clone was detected a few times. The genes are TRBV6-1 and TRBJ1-2, with D unresolved. Germline CDR1 is MNHNS and CDR2 is SASEGT. This CDR3 has 12 amino acids. V shed 6 bases and J shed 13 bases, with 18 bases lying between them. This CDR3 is CASSPGPLGSTF. The CDR3 nucleotides read TGTGCCAGCAGCCCCGGGCCCCTGGGGAGCACCTTC.

This chain links TRBV5-1 with TRBJ2-7; 8 bases map to TRBD1. The germline gives CDR1 SGHRS, CDR2 YFSETQ. This CDR3 is built from 14 residues. V gave up 0 bases and J gave up 6 bases; unmatched junction bases: 5. CDR3: CASSLEDRAGEQYF. The CDR3, as DNA: TGCGCCAGCAGCTTGGAGGACAGGGCTGGCGAGCAGTACTTC.

The gene calls are TRBV5-1 and TRBJ2-3, with 8 bases fitting TRBD2. Per germline, CDR1 SGHRS and CDR2 YFSETQ. The J segment lost 5 bases and the V segment lost 2 bases, leaving 10 bases of the junction unmatched. The length of the CDR3 is 16 residues. In DNA, the CDR3 is TGCGCCAGCAGCTTAAAAGGGGGACTAGGCGTAGATACGCAGTATTTT. Amino acid sequence: CASSLKGGLGVDTQYF.

This rearrangement joins TRBV28 to TRBJ2-1; 11 bases agree with TRBD2. Unmatched junction bases numbered 2, after V lost 6 bases and J lost 4 bases. This CDR3 has 14 amino acids. CDR1 is MDHEN, CDR2 SYDVKM, per germline. The CDR3 nucleotides read TGTGCCAGCAGAACTAGCGGGGGATACAATGAGCAGTTCTTC. This encodes CASRTSGGYNEQFF. Variable domain in full (rest from reference TRBV28 and TRBJ2-1): DVKVTQSSRYLVKRTGEKVFLECVQDMDHENMFWYRQDPGLGLRLIYFSYDVKMKEKGDIPEGYSVSREKKERFSLILESASTNQTSMYLCASRTSGGYNEQFFGPGTRLTVL.

This clone was detected many times. The genes are TRBV28 and TRBJ2-3; D remains ambiguous. The CDR3 contains 14 residues. V lost 5 bases, J lost 4 bases, and 13 bases lay in between. CDR1 is MDHEN, CDR2 SYDVKM, per germline. CDR3 amino acids: CASSPPWAADTQYF. Written as DNA, the CDR3 is TGTGCCAGCAGTCCACCCTGGGCGGCAGATACGCAGTATTTT.